Listed here are 15 T cell receptor beta chains from one sample, sequenced in a study of patients and donors after allogeneic stem cell transplantation. One entry per CDR3 protein results from TCRdb running MiXCR on the RT-PCR reads. Of some 880,000 distinct CDR3 sequences in the sample, 15% to 20% were seen once. The sequencing sample was made of blood, either unsorted or a sorted T cell fraction (not recorded which). The receptors were sampled from a human donor who was either an allogeneic HSCT recipient or a stem cell or donor lymphocyte infusion donor (not recorded which). It is not recorded whose cells these are; they may come from a transplant donor.

The rearrangement links TRBV2 to TRBJ2-7; TRBD2 matches at 9 bases. Per the germline V gene, CDR1 is SNHLY and CDR2 is FYNNEI. The CDR3 runs 15 residues. Trimming cost V 3 bases and J 5 bases; bases outside gene matches: 8. The CDR3 region has the DNA TGTGCCAGCAGTGATGCGGCGGGAGGGCCTGACGAGCAGTACTTC. Translating gives CASSDAAGGPDEQYF. The full variable domain, rest sourced from reference TRBV2 and TRBJ2-7, is EPEVTQTPSHQVTQMGQEVILRCVPISNHLYFYWYRQILGQKVEFLVSFYNNEISEKSEIFDDQFSVERPDGSNFTLKIRSTKLEDSAMYFCASSDAAGGPDEQYFGPGTRLTVT.

The V and J genes are TRBV20-1 and TRBJ1-2, with 7 bases identical to TRBD1. The germline CDR1 and CDR2 sequences are DFQATT and SNEGSKA (reference sequence). CDR3 length equals 14 residues. V was pared by 5 bases and J by 4 bases, with 10 bases of the junction left unmatched. The chain's CDR3 is CSAQDRAIGYGYTF. In nucleotides, the CDR3 is TGCAGTGCTCAAGACAGGGCCATTGGCTATGGCTACACCTTC.

This chain's CDR3 is CASSQDIGGNEQYF. CDR3 nucleotides: TGCGCCAGCAGCCAAGATATTGGAGGGAACGAGCAGTACTTC. The rearrangement links TRBV4-1 to TRBJ2-7; TRBD2 is a possible D gene (6 bases). V was cut by 0 bases and J by 5 bases, with 11 bases left in between. Germline V gives CDR1 MGHRA, CDR2 YSYEKL. CDR3 length: 14 amino acids.

J is TRBJ2-5 and V is TRBV20-1; possibly TRBD2 for D (6 bases). Deletions cut 1 base from V and 5 bases from J, with 11 bases between. This CDR3 has 13 residues. Germline V lookup: CDR1 DFQATT, CDR2 SNEGSKA (reference sequence). Here the CDR3 DNA reads TGCAGTGCTAGAGGGGGTAGCGGCGAGACCCAGTACTTC. This sequence encodes CSARGGSGETQYF.

The chain employs TRBV20-1 and TRBJ2-7, with TRBD1 identical over 8 bases. V dropped 6 bases and J dropped 6; count of bases not matched to a gene: 13. This CDR3 region has 14 residues. Germline V CDR1 and CDR2: DFQATT, SNEGSKA (reference sequence). CDR3 sequence: CSAWLGTGGPEQYF. The CDR3 nucleotides are TGCAGTGCCTGGTTAGGGACAGGAGGTCCCGAGCAGTACTTC.

V usage is TRBV29-1 and J usage is TRBJ2-7; D is tentatively TRBD1 or TRBD2 (7 bases each). The germline gives CDR1 SQVTM, CDR2 ANQGSEA. The CDR3 extends over 13 amino acids. Trimming stripped 3 bases from V and 4 bases from J, with 13 bases between. This chain's CDR3 is CSVEAGGGYEQYF. CDR3 in DNA: TGCAGCGTTGAGGCAGGGGGGGGTTACGAGCAGTACTTC.

The chain carries TRBV7-2 and TRBJ1-4; weak D call: TRBD1 (6 bases). CDR1 and CDR2 (germline): SGHTA, FQGNSA. V was trimmed by 3 bases and J by 0 bases, leaving 8 bases between them. The CDR3 has 15 amino acids. CDR3 in amino acids: CASSLDSATNEKLFF. In DNA form, the CDR3 reads TGTGCCAGCAGCTTGGACAGCGCAACTAATGAAAAACTGTTTTTT.

The chain combines TRBV20-1 with TRBJ1-1; D possibly corresponds to TRBD1 (5 bases). The CDR3 runs 14 residues. V lost 6 bases and J lost 4, with 18 bases in between. The germline V gene encodes CDR1 DFQATT and CDR2 SNEGSKA (reference sequence). This CDR3 is CSANGGNGGTEAFF. CDR3 DNA: TGCAGTGCAAATGGGGGGAATGGCGGCACTGAAGCTTTCTTT.

This clonotype came up a few times. The chain employs TRBV12-3 or TRBV12-4 and TRBJ2-1; D may correspond to TRBD1 or TRBD2 (5 bases each). The V gene lost 3 bases and the J gene lost 8 bases, with 17 bases spanning the gap. The length of the CDR3 is 15 residues. The CDR3 bases are TGTGCCAGCAGTTTTTGGGACCCCCCGGGTGATGAGCAGTTCTTC. This sequence encodes CASSFWDPPGDEQFF.

This clonotype came up many times. This chain links TRBV10-3 with TRBJ1-6, with TRBD1 matching over 10 bases. The CDR3 is 15 amino acids. In germline, CDR1 is ENHRY, CDR2 SYGVKD. J gave up 4 bases and V 10 bases, and 7 bases lay outside the gene matches. The CDR3 reads CATRGTGDYNSPLHF. The CDR3 DNA reads TGTGCCACCAGGGGGACAGGGGATTATAATTCACCCCTCCACTTT.

The chain recombines TRBV20-1 with TRBJ2-2; TRBD2 matches at 7 bases. The CDR3 covers 16 residues. Germline CDR1 reads DFQATT; CDR2 reads SNEGSKA (reference sequence). With 0 bases clipped from V and 6 bases from J, the junction kept 10 bases outside the gene matches. CDR3 in amino acids: CSARDHGGSGAGELFF. CDR3 nucleotide sequence: TGCAGTGCTAGAGATCACGGCGGGAGTGGGGCCGGGGAGCTGTTTTTT.

The chain uses TRBV15 and TRBJ2-2; a possible D gene is TRBD1 (6 bases). Germline V CDR1 and CDR2: LNHNV, YYDKDF (reference sequence). The CDR3 totals 15 residues. Trimming took 8 bases from V and 2 from J, leaving 15 bases between them. CDR3 bases: TGTGCCACCCACTTGGGGGCCCTCAACACCGGGGAGCTGTTTTTT. This encodes CATHLGALNTGELFF.

The V and J genes are TRBV12-5 and TRBJ2-3; D gene unclear. The germline V gene has CDR1 LGHNT and CDR2 FRNRAP. V dropped 9 bases and J dropped 2 bases, with 9 bases sitting between them. This CDR3 has 12 amino acids. The CDR3 bases are TGTGCTAGGTCTCTGCACACAGATACGCAGTATTTT. Protein sequence: CARSLHTDTQYF.

This clonotype was counted ten times or more. The J gene is TRBJ2-7, the V gene TRBV4-3; 11 nucleotides align to TRBD2. The CDR3 is 17 amino acids. Germline V gives CDR1 LGHNA, CDR2 YSLEER. The junction had 10 bases not matched to a gene; V was cut back by 2 bases and J by 4 bases. DNA of the CDR3: TGCGCCAGCAGCCAATTTAGCGGGGGGGCTGAGGGATACGAGCAGTACTTC. It specifies CASSQFSGGAEGYEQYF.

This clonotype was found a few times. The rearrangement links TRBV20-1 to TRBJ2-7, with D possibly matching TRBD1 (5 bases). V gave up 3 bases and J gave up 0 bases, with 9 bases separating them. The CDR3 spans 13 residues. CDR1 is DFQATT, CDR2 SNEGSKA, per germline (reference sequence). The CDR3 reads CSARTAHSYEQYF. The DNA for the CDR3 is TGCAGTGCTAGGACAGCCCACTCCTACGAGCAGTACTTC.